The 26 T cell receptor beta chains listed next were all sequenced from one sample in a study of OX40 agonist ivuxolimab in advanced cancers. Profiled with immunoSEQ multiplex PCR; TCRdb holds only in-frame clones, not every one. This sample has approximately 82,000 clones, with about 88% found just once. This specimen consisted of CD4+ or CD8+ T cells sorted from blood, obtained in a trial of the OX40 agonist ivuxolimab. The receptors here all came from an adult with an advanced solid tumor such as melanoma, head and neck, liver or kidney cancer.

A few counts support this clone. The chain couples TRBV6-6 to TRBJ1-5; 8 bases align to TRBD1. This CDR3 is built from 15 residues. V was pared by 3 bases and J by 6 bases, with 7 bases of the junction left unmatched. The germline CDR1 and CDR2 sequences are MNHNY and SVGAGI (reference sequence). The CDR3 sequence is CASSYGNRGTQPQHF. In DNA form, the CDR3 reads TGTGCCAGCAGTTATGGGAACAGGGGGACTCAGCCCCAGCATTTT.

The rearrangement links TRBV5-1 to TRBJ1-1; D may be TRBD1 (5 bases). Trimming took 0 bases from V and 4 from J, leaving 13 bases between them. Germline assignment: CDR1 SGHRS and CDR2 YFSETQ. This CDR3 spans 15 amino acids. CDR3 protein: CASSLAAGGATEAFF. The CDR3 DNA is TGCGCCAGCAGCTTGGCGGCCGGCGGGGCCACTGAAGCTTTCTTT. The variable domain in full, with the rest retrieved from reference TRBV5-1 and TRBJ1-1, is KAGVTQTPRYLIKTRGQQVTLSCSPISGHRSVSWYQQTPGQGLQFLFEYFSETQRNKGNFPGRFSGRQFSNSRSEMNVSTLELGDSALYLCASSLAAGGATEAFFGQGTRLTVV.

The J gene is TRBJ2-7, the V gene TRBV18, with 9 bases lining up with TRBD1. The CDR3 spans 17 residues. Germline CDR1 is KGHSH and CDR2 is LQKENI. The ends lost 0 bases at V and 1 base at J; junction bases unmatched: 7. CDR3 region: CASSPPGTGSNSYEQYF. In DNA form, the CDR3 reads TGTGCCAGCTCACCACCCGGGACAGGGAGTAATTCCTACGAGCAGTACTTC.

This chain joins TRBV12-2 and TRBJ2-1; no check of the table's D call, TRBD2, against the DNA was made. TRBV12-2 counts as a pseudogene. CDR3 size: 16 residues. As DNA, the CDR3 is TGTGCAAGTCGCTTTCCCGGGACTAGCGGCCACAATGAGCAGTTCTTC. It specifies CASRFPGTSGHNEQFF.

The rearrangement joins TRBV28 to TRBJ2-7; either TRBD1 or TRBD2 may fit D (5 bases each). V was shortened by 2 bases and J by 2 bases, with 13 bases between the two germline ends. The CDR3 is 15 amino acids. The germline gives CDR1 MDHEN, CDR2 SYDVKM. CDR3 residues: CASSLGLGDAYEQYF. The DNA for the CDR3 is TGTGCCAGCAGTTTAGGTCTGGGGGATGCCTACGAGCAGTACTTC.

V usage is TRBV9 and J usage is TRBJ2-3; TRBD1 is a possible D gene (5 bases). Trimming pared 0 bases from V and 11 bases from J, leaving 10 bases between. The CDR3 spans 12 residues. Germline CDR1 SGDLS, CDR2 YYNGEE. The CDR3 here is CASSVADRRQYF. In DNA form, the CDR3 reads TGTGCCAGCAGCGTAGCCGACAGAAGGCAGTATTTT.

This clone was detected only a few times. The CDR3 DNA reads TGTGCCAGCGGACTTGAGGGCACTGAAGCTTTCTTT. Translating it yields CASGLEGTEAFF. V and J are TRBV6-6 and TRBJ1-1; D is unresolved. V lost 8 bases, J lost 4 bases, and 11 bases lay in between. The CDR3 length is 12 residues. Germline V gene data show CDR1 as MNHNY and CDR2 as SVGAGI (reference sequence).

The rearrangement uses TRBV19 and TRBJ2-7; maybe TRBD2 (5 bases). This CDR3 is 14 amino acids long. V dropped 5 bases and J dropped 0 bases, with 11 bases sitting between them. Germline V gives CDR1 LNHDA, CDR2 SQIVND (reference sequence). CDR3 nucleotides: TGTGCCAGTAGTGATGTACTAGACTCCTACGAGCAGTACTTC. Translated: CASSDVLDSYEQYF.

This clone was recorded once. This chain links TRBV7-9 with TRBJ2-3; possible D gene TRBD2, 5 bases. This CDR3 spans 15 amino acids. V was pared by 0 bases and J by 2 bases, with 9 bases between. Germline CDR1 SEHNR, CDR2 FQNEAQ (reference sequence). The chain's CDR3 is CASSLAGELTDTQYF. The CDR3 DNA follows: TGTGCCAGCAGCTTAGCGGGAGAGCTCACAGATACGCAGTATTTT.

V and J are TRBV9 and TRBJ1-5; possibly TRBD1 for D (6 bases). The CDR3 contains 15 residues. In germline, CDR1 is SGDLS, CDR2 YYNGEE. Trimming removed 3 bases at V and 1 base at J, with 11 bases between. The CDR3 spells CASSAGAVSNQPQHF. CDR3 nucleotide sequence: TGTGCCAGCAGCGCGGGGGCCGTGAGCAATCAGCCCCAGCATTTT.

This chain links TRBV7-2 with TRBJ2-7; 9 bases fit TRBD1. This CDR3 spans 14 amino acids. Germline assignment: CDR1 SGHTA and CDR2 FQGNSA. Germline trimming cut 5 bases from V and 7 bases from J; bases unmatched to any gene: 9. The chain's CDR3 is CASSPGQGPLEQYF. The CDR3 coding sequence is TGTGCCAGCAGCCCGGGACAGGGTCCGCTTGAGCAGTACTTC.

This clone came up once. The V and J genes are TRBV6-1 and TRBJ1-5; 8 bases align to TRBD1. Germline V gene sequence: CDR1 MNHNS, CDR2 SASEGT. This CDR3 spans 14 amino acids. Trimming cost V 7 bases and J 7 bases; bases outside gene matches: 9. The CDR3 DNA sequence: TGTGCCAGCAAAAGGTTGACAGGGGAACAGCCCCAGCATTTT. It yields the protein CASKRLTGEQPQHF.

This clone appeared once. This chain joins TRBV10-3 and TRBJ2-7; no firm D call. Germline V gene lookup returns CDR1 ENHRY and CDR2 SYGVKD. Trimming cost V 7 bases and J 0 bases, with 13 bases left between them. This CDR3 has 14 amino acids. This CDR3 reads CAINQALNSYEQYF. DNA of the CDR3: TGTGCCATCAATCAGGCCTTAAACTCCTACGAGCAGTACTTC.

The chain couples TRBV11-1 to TRBJ2-7, with D perhaps TRBD1 or TRBD2 (6 bases each). V was clipped by 3 bases and J by 0 bases, with 21 bases between them. Germline loops: CDR1 SGHAT, CDR2 FQDESV (reference sequence). The CDR3 extends over 18 amino acids. In nucleotides, the CDR3 is TGTGCCAGCAGCTTTAGCCCCGGGGGCCCCCTGAGCTCCTACGAGCAGTACTTC. Translated, it gives CASSFSPGGPLSSYEQYF.

The V call is TRBV9, the J call TRBJ2-1; no reliable D call. Germline lookup yields CDR1 SGDLS and CDR2 YYNGEE. The CDR3 consists of 15 residues. The V end was cut by 2 bases, the J end by 5 bases, with 14 bases between. CDR3 DNA: TGTGCCAGCAGCGTCGGCGACCTAGATAACAATGAGCAGTTCTTC. This codes for CASSVGDLDNNEQFF.

J is TRBJ2-6 and V is TRBV28; possible D gene TRBD1, 6 bases. Germline V gene data show CDR1 as MDHEN and CDR2 as SYDVKM. The CDR3 is made up of 15 amino acids. The V end lost 8 bases, the J end lost 5 bases, and 16 bases lay between the germline ends. The CDR3 bases are TGTGCCAGCTCGGACAGCAGGGAGAGGGCCAACGTCCTGACTTTC. Its translation: CASSDSRERANVLTF.

This rearrangement joins TRBV5-8 to TRBJ2-5; maybe TRBD2 (5 bases). The J call may be mistaken, given a closer DNA end match to TRBJ2-7. Germline CDR1 reads SGHTS; CDR2 reads YDEGEE. This CDR3 spans 13 amino acids. This CDR3 is CASSLKTTYEQYF. The CDR3 bases are TGTGCCAGCAGCTTGAAGACTACCTACGAGCAGTACTTC.

The chain has TRBV10-2 and TRBJ1-3; D is uncertain. Germline CDR1 reads WSHSY; CDR2 reads SAAADI. V lost 6 bases to trimming and J lost 3 bases, with 15 bases between them. CDR3 length: 15 amino acids. The chain's CDR3 is CASRSAEAGGNTIYF. CDR3 in DNA: TGCGCCAGCAGATCCGCCGAGGCTGGTGGAAACACCATATATTTT.

The J gene is TRBJ2-3, the V gene TRBV7-3, with 8 nucleotides matching TRBD2. The trim removed 5 bases at V and 3 bases at J, leaving 4 bases unmatched. The CDR3 extends over 14 amino acids. Per germline, CDR1 SGHTA and CDR2 FQGTGA. The CDR3 bases are TGTGCCAGCAGCCCGGGACTAGTAACAGATACGCAGTATTTT. As protein: CASSPGLVTDTQYF.

The chain is built from TRBV29-1 and TRBJ1-2; the D is unclear. V shed 3 bases and J shed 1 base, with 6 bases lying between them. Germline V gene sequence: CDR1 SQVTM, CDR2 ANQGSEA. The CDR3 is 12 residues long. The CDR3 loop is CSVDSVNYGYTF. The CDR3 DNA reads as TGCAGCGTTGATTCGGTTAACTATGGCTACACCTTC.

Only one count was recorded for this clone. This chain joins TRBV29-1 and TRBJ1-2, with 8 positions matching TRBD1. Germline V gene data show CDR1 as SQVTM and CDR2 as ANQGSEA. V was pared by 6 bases and J by 4 bases, with 7 bases of the junction left unmatched. The CDR3 loop spans 13 amino acids. For the CDR3, the DNA is TGCAGCGTGCGCGGACAGGGATTCTATGGCTACACCTTC. This codes for CSVRGQGFYGYTF.

V gene TRBV5-1 combines with J gene TRBJ2-3; 10 bases match TRBD2. There are 16 residues in the CDR3. From germline, CDR1 is SGHRS and CDR2 YFSETQ. Unmatched junction bases numbered 8, after V lost 3 bases and J lost 4 bases. The CDR3 loop reads CASSSQKREGPDTQYF. The CDR3 DNA is TGCGCCAGCAGCTCCCAGAAGCGGGAGGGACCAGATACGCAGTATTTT.

This chain uses TRBV6-1 with TRBJ2-5, with 7 positions matching TRBD2. CDR1 is MNHNS and CDR2 is SASEGT in the germline V gene. The length of the CDR3 is 13 residues. V lost 8 bases and J lost 4; bases outside the gene matches: 7. The CDR3 coding sequence is TGTGCCAGCGGAAAGCGGGATGTAGAGACCCAGTACTTC. Translated, it gives CASGKRDVETQYF.

The chain uses TRBV28 and TRBJ1-1, with 7 bases aligning to TRBD1. This CDR3 has 16 residues. With 2 bases clipped from V and 0 bases from J, the junction kept 6 bases outside the gene matches. Germline CDR1 reads MDHEN; CDR2 reads SYDVKM. The CDR3 reads CASSLIEGGLNTEAFF. CDR3 nucleotides: TGTGCCAGCAGTTTAATAGAAGGGGGCCTGAACACTGAAGCTTTCTTT.

V and J are TRBV28 and TRBJ1-4, with D maybe TRBD1 (6 bases). V was cut by 2 bases and J by 4 bases, with 8 bases left in between. The CDR3 is made up of 14 amino acids. Germline V gives CDR1 MDHEN, CDR2 SYDVKM. The CDR3 DNA is TGTGCCAGCAGTTTAGAAGGGGGTAATGAAAAACTGTTTTTT. It yields the protein CASSLEGGNEKLFF. The full variable domain, rest sourced from reference TRBV28 and TRBJ1-4, is DVKVTQSSRYLVKRTGEKVFLECVQDMDHENMFWYRQDPGLGLRLIYFSYDVKMKEKGDIPEGYSVSREKKERFSLILESASTNQTSMYLCASSLEGGNEKLFFGSGTQLSVL.

The chain has TRBV5-5 and TRBJ2-5; D not certain. Trimming pared 1 base from V and 4 bases from J, leaving 8 bases between. CDR3 length: 13 residues. From germline, CDR1 is SGHKS and CDR2 YYEKEE (reference sequence). DNA for the CDR3: TGTGCCAGCAGCTTGCGGCCAGCAGAGACCCAGTACTTC. This gives the protein CASSLRPAETQYF.